A selection of T cell receptor beta chains follows, all from one sample in a study of T cell clusters in autoimmune cytopenias. Using the multiplex PCR reads, TCRdb records one entry per CDR3 protein without DNA. In all, the sample yields about 11,000 distinct CDR3 sequences. These data were also reused for a study on T cell repertoires in aging, cancer and after chemotherapy.

Sequenced sample: peripheral blood. Receptors originate from a human donor in good health. Both conserved end residues are part of each CDR3. Fields, in order: clone size, V gene, CDR3 length, J gene, CDR3 protein. Clone size is shown for a subset of rows, as once, few, many or a class of expanded clone.

NA	TRBV5-1	14	TRBJ2-7	CASSSRGLSYEQYF
NA	TRBV18	13	TRBJ1-5	CASSPGQNQPQHF
NA	TRBV28	14	TRBJ2-7	CASSFFGRGAEQYF
NA	TRBV7-2	17	TRBJ2-3	CASSLLGSSSGSDTQYF
NA	TRBV6-1	14	TRBJ1-1	CASSEEGGYTEAFF
NA	TRBV6-5	14	TRBJ2-5	CASRRQTPRETQYF
NA	TRBV20-1	15	TRBJ2-3	CSASGLAGPTDTQYF
NA	TRBV20-1	13	TRBJ2-3	CSARTVGTDTQYF
medium-sized	TRBV7-9	15	TRBJ2-1	CASSVGQGSYNEQFF
NA	TRBV5-1	17	TRBJ2-2	CASSLRLASASTGELFF
NA	TRBV23-1	17	TRBJ2-5	CASNARGRRPSQETQYF
NA	TRBV5-1	16	TRBJ1-4	CASSRKDREGAEKLFF
NA	TRBV5-1	15	TRBJ1-1	CASSLARQGGSEAFF
medium-sized	TRBV30	14	TRBJ1-4	CAWSEGQGYEKLFF
NA	TRBV4-3	15	TRBJ2-7	CASSQDRALSYEQYF
NA	TRBV4-1	15	TRBJ2-7	CASSQGRDTSYEQYF
NA	TRBV7-9	15	TRBJ2-7	CASSFPQGARNEQYF
NA	TRBV11-2	14	TRBJ1-3	CASSSGTSGNTIYF
NA	TRBV7-7	17	TRBJ1-1	CARRGGERVLVNTEAFF
NA	TRBV12-3/TRBV12-4	15	TRBJ1-5	CASSPLQGYDQPQHF
medium-sized	TRBV7-6	16	TRBJ2-2	CASSPRQGLDTGELFF
medium-sized	TRBV6-5	15	TRBJ2-7	CASNRYASGYYEQYF
NA	TRBV6-1	18	TRBJ2-1	CASSEPQFAGQGNNEQFF
NA	TRBV20-1	17	TRBJ2-3	CSARDGTSGGEGDTQYF
NA	TRBV7-9	15	TRBJ1-1	CASSFVGGPDTEAFF
NA	TRBV24-1	14	TRBJ2-1	CATSAAGGYNEQFF
NA	TRBV5-1	16	TRBJ2-5	CASSLGGGNHQETQYF
medium-sized	TRBV7-2	13	TRBJ2-3	CASSLVPLGTQYF
NA	TRBV19	14	TRBJ1-5	CASRLRDSSQPQHF
NA	TRBV7-7	13	TRBJ2-2	CASSLSPVGELFF
NA	TRBV28	12	TRBJ1-2	CASSWRNYGYTF
NA	TRBV28	12	TRBJ1-6	CASRSLSSPLHF
medium-sized	TRBV6-5	14	TRBJ1-1	CASIPRGLPTEAFF
NA	TRBV6-2/TRBV6-3	17	TRBJ1-5	CASSLAAAAYSNQPQHF
NA	TRBV5-5	13	TRBJ1-5	CASSLFTDQPQHF
medium-sized	TRBV20-1	13	TRBJ2-7	CSASLGRNYEQYF
NA	TRBV5-4	16	TRBJ2-1	CASSLGTSGDYNEQFF
NA	TRBV20-1	15	TRBJ2-6	CSAQEFGAGANVLTF